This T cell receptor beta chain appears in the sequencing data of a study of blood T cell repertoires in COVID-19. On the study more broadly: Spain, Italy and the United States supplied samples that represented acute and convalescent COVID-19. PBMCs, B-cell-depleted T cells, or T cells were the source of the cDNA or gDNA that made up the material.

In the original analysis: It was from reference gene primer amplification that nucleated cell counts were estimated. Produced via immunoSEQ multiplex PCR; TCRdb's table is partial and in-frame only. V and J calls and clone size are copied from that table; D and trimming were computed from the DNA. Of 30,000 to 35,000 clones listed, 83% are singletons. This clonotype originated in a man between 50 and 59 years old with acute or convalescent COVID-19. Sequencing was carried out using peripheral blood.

CDR3 coding DNA: TGTGCCAGCAGCTCAAACAGGGACAGCGAGCAGTTCTTC. Encoded protein: CASSSNRDSEQFF. The rearrangement joins TRBV7-3 to TRBJ2-1; 7 bases are shared with TRBD1. Looked up from germline, CDR1 is SGHTA and CDR2 is FQGTGA. V trimming: 4 bases; J trimming: 10 bases; junction bases outside the gene matches: 7. The CDR3 loop spans 13 amino acids.